The 31 T cell receptor beta chains presented below share a single source sample, sequenced in a study of blood T cells in healthy people across ages. Using a J-beta primer mix together with a sample-barcoded 5' primer, a second PCR was run for 7 to 11 cycles. Via MiXCR, TCRdb re-called the 5' RACE reads, giving one row per CDR3 protein. The sample holds 1.5 million to 2 million distinct CDR3 sequences, roughly 50% seen once. Sequencing was performed on blood. These receptor sequences come from a woman aged 40 to 50 in good health.

The CDR3 DNA reads as TGTGCCAGCAGCTGGGGATGGGGCTACGAGCAGTACTTC. It encodes CASSWGWGYEQYF. The chain recombines TRBV5-8 with TRBJ2-7, with D unclear. Germline V gene data show CDR1 as SGHTS and CDR2 as YDEGEE. The CDR3 extends over 13 amino acids. The V and J ends lost 3 bases and 3 bases respectively, with 10 bases between them.

The V gene is TRBV20-1, the J gene TRBJ1-5; D uncertain. CDR1 is DFQATT, CDR2 SNEGSKA, per germline (reference sequence). The CDR3 is 13 amino acids. Trimming pared 2 bases from V and 3 bases from J, leaving 8 bases between. The CDR3 bases are TGCAGTGCTAGAAAGGATTCCAATCAGCCCCAGCATTTT. As protein: CSARKDSNQPQHF.

This clonotype was observed a few times. This chain uses TRBV20-1 with TRBJ2-7; 7 nucleotides align to TRBD1. Germline CDR1 is DFQATT and CDR2 is SNEGSKA (reference sequence). The CDR3 covers 13 residues. V lost 3 bases to trimming and J lost 3 bases; unmatched junction nucleotides: 5. CDR3 in amino acids: CSARDRSRYEQYF. CDR3 DNA sequence: TGCAGTGCTAGGGACAGGAGCCGCTACGAGCAGTACTTC.

The chain is built from TRBV28 and TRBJ1-2; the D gene is possibly TRBD1 (5 bases). The CDR3 consists of 14 residues. The V gene's germline CDR1 is MDHEN and CDR2 SYDVKM. The V and J ends lost 2 bases and 5 bases respectively, with 12 bases between them. CDR3 amino acids: CASSLLIGGYGYTF. CDR3 nucleotides: TGTGCCAGCAGTTTACTTATCGGGGGATATGGCTACACCTTC.

This chain uses TRBV6-2 or TRBV6-3 with TRBJ1-5; D uncertain. Germline CDR1 is MNHEY and CDR2 is SVGEGT. V was trimmed by 6 bases and J by 9 bases, leaving 9 bases between them. This CDR3 is built from 11 residues. The CDR3 region has the DNA TGTGCCAGCAGCGACGGGCCGCCCCAGCATTTT. Encoded protein: CASSDGPPQHF.

Notes on this clonotype: A much more abundant neighbour one base away suggests this may be a read error. The J gene is TRBJ2-5, the V gene TRBV10-3; D not resolved. The DNA end is a closer match to TRBJ2-1, so the J assignment may be wrong. Germline-derived CDR1 and CDR2 are ENHRY and SYGVKD. The CDR3 is made up of 15 amino acids. Written as DNA, the CDR3 is TGTGCCATCAGTGATAACTCTCCGGGCCAAGAGACCCAGTTCTTC. Residues: CAISDNSPGQETQFF.

The chain has TRBV6-5 and TRBJ2-3, with D tentatively TRBD1 (5 bases). The V end lost 7 bases, the J end lost 6 bases, and 17 bases lay between the germline ends. The germline V gene encodes CDR1 MNHEY and CDR2 SVGAGI. The CDR3 contains 14 residues. Here the CDR3 reads CASTMGLYSDTQYF. CDR3 in DNA: TGTGCCAGCACCATGGGGCTTTATTCGGATACGCAGTATTTT.

This clonotype occurred a few times. The chain employs TRBV28 and TRBJ2-5; D might be TRBD2 (5 bases). V was cut by 5 bases and J by 11 bases, with 15 bases left in between. Germline V CDR1 and CDR2: MDHEN, SYDVKM. The CDR3 loop spans 12 amino acids. CDR3 amino acids: CASSPSEGWQYF. The CDR3 region has the DNA TGTGCCAGCAGTCCCTCTGAGGGTTGGCAGTACTTC.

The V and J genes are TRBV20-1 and TRBJ1-1, with 7 bases aligning to TRBD1. With V trimmed by 3 bases and J by 0 bases, 10 bases remained unmatched. The germline V gene encodes CDR1 DFQATT and CDR2 SNEGSKA (reference sequence). This CDR3 comprises 16 residues. The CDR3 loop is CSARRDRAPMNTEAFF. The CDR3 DNA reads TGCAGTGCTAGGCGCGACAGGGCCCCCATGAACACTGAAGCTTTCTTT.

The chain couples TRBV27 to TRBJ1-1; the D is unclear. Looked up from germline, CDR1 is MNHEY and CDR2 is SMNVEV (reference sequence). V was clipped by 5 bases and J by 1 base, with 11 bases between them. The CDR3 is 14 amino acids. The CDR3 DNA reads TGTGCCAGCAGTCCGCAGACGGCGAACACTGAAGCTTTCTTT. Amino acid sequence: CASSPQTANTEAFF.

This chain connects TRBV7-2 to TRBJ2-3, with D maybe TRBD2 (5 bases). Germline V CDR1 and CDR2: SGHTA, FQGNSA. Trimming pared 8 bases from V and 2 bases from J, leaving 11 bases between. This CDR3 spans 13 amino acids. The DNA of the CDR3 is TGTGCCAGCTCCGGACTGTTCACAGATACGCAGTATTTT. It translates to CASSGLFTDTQYF. The full variable domain, completed using reference TRBV7-2 and TRBJ2-3, is GAGVSQSPSNKVTEKGKDVELRCDPISGHTALYWYRQSLGQGLEFLIYFQGNSAPDKSGLPSDRFSAERTGGSVSTLTIQRTQQEDSAVYLCASSGLFTDTQYFGPGTRLTVL.

The chain uses TRBV11-3 and TRBJ2-5; the match to TRBD2 covers 8 bases. The V gene end was trimmed by 3 bases and the J gene end by 3 bases; junction bases not matched to a gene: 9. The germline V gene encodes CDR1 SGHNT and CDR2 YENEEA. This CDR3 has 16 amino acids. The CDR3 DNA follows: TGTGCCAGCAGCTTCATTCTTGGCGGGGGGAAAGAGACCCAGTACTTC. Amino acids: CASSFILGGGKETQYF.

This rearrangement joins TRBV20-1 to TRBJ2-3; 9 bases line up with TRBD2. The CDR3 consists of 17 residues. V was pared by 3 bases and J by 2 bases, with 12 bases of the junction left unmatched. Germline V lookup: CDR1 DFQATT, CDR2 SNEGSKA (reference sequence). DNA of the CDR3: TGCAGTGCTAGCACTCCCGGGACTAGCTTTTACACAGATACGCAGTATTTT. Protein product: CSASTPGTSFYTDTQYF.

The V and J genes are TRBV7-9 and TRBJ2-1; TRBD1 aligns across 7 bases. The germline V gene has CDR1 SEHNR and CDR2 FQNEAQ (reference sequence). V lost 5 bases to trimming and J lost 7 bases; unmatched junction nucleotides: 14. The CDR3 spans 16 residues. CDR3 in DNA: TGTGCCAGCAGCGCTCTAAGGGGGCTTTATTTGAATGAGCAGTTCTTC. This gives the protein CASSALRGLYLNEQFF.

About this clonotype: This sequence may be a read error, since a much larger clone differs from it by one base. The CDR3 loop reads CASSQVTKETQYF. For the CDR3, the DNA is TGCGCCAGCAGCCAAGTCACCAAAGAGACCCAGTACTTC. The chain couples TRBV4-3 to TRBJ2-5; D is ambiguous. CDR3 length equals 13 residues. Trimming took 1 base from V and 3 from J, leaving 6 bases between them. The germline gives CDR1 LGHNA, CDR2 YSLEER.

This chain links TRBV29-1 with TRBJ1-4; D unclear. V lost 0 bases, J lost 3 bases, and 8 bases lay in between. The germline CDR1 and CDR2 sequences are SQVTM and ANQGSEA. The CDR3 runs to 14 residues. The CDR3 coding sequence is TGCAGCGTTGAAGACGGGCATTCTAATGAAAAACTGTTTTTT. Amino acids: CSVEDGHSNEKLFF.

This clonotype came up a few times. The chain is built from TRBV5-1 and TRBJ2-1; D is uncertain. Germline V gene lookup returns CDR1 SGHRS and CDR2 YFSETQ. V was cut by 2 bases and J by 6 bases, with 9 bases left in between. The length of the CDR3 is 13 residues. CDR3 amino acids: CASSFVQINEQFF. The CDR3 DNA sequence: TGCGCCAGCAGCTTCGTCCAGATCAATGAGCAGTTCTTC.

This rearrangement joins TRBV6-2 or TRBV6-3 to TRBJ2-3; 7 nucleotides match TRBD2. V dropped 7 bases and J dropped 10; count of bases not matched to a gene: 20. The CDR3 spans 16 residues. CDR1 MNHEY and CDR2 SVGEGT come from the germline V gene. The CDR3 loop is CASKKSVTSSPMAQYF. The CDR3 DNA reads as TGTGCCAGCAAGAAATCCGTGACTAGCAGCCCAATGGCGCAGTATTTT.

The rearrangement links TRBV15 to TRBJ2-7; unclear D gene. This CDR3 is 12 amino acids long. From germline, CDR1 is LNHNV and CDR2 YYDKDF (reference sequence). V was shortened by 0 bases and J by 7 bases, with 7 bases between the two germline ends. The CDR3 bases are TGTGCCACCAGCAGAGATGGGGAAGAGCAGTACTTC. Encoded protein: CATSRDGEEQYF.

V and J are TRBV7-2 and TRBJ2-3, with TRBD2 matching 8 bases. Germline V CDR1 and CDR2: SGHTA, FQGNSA. Losses at the gene ends were 6 bases for V and 5 bases for J; bases not matched to a gene: 13. The CDR3 contains 16 residues. CDR3 sequence (DNA): TGTGCCAGCAGACAAAAGGGTACTAGCGGATTAGATACGCAGTATTTT. This translates into CASRQKGTSGLDTQYF.

The J gene is TRBJ2-3, the V gene TRBV14; TRBD1 agrees at 7 bases. The CDR3 is 16 residues long. V lost 1 base, J lost 5 bases, and 9 bases stayed unmatched. CDR1 SGHDN and CDR2 FVKESK come from the germline V gene. CDR3 protein: CASSQGRRQGLDTQYF. DNA of the CDR3: TGTGCCAGCAGCCAAGGGCGCAGACAGGGCTTAGATACGCAGTATTTT.

The gene calls are TRBV19 and TRBJ1-4; 10 positions match TRBD1. CDR3 length: 13 amino acids. Germline V gene data show CDR1 as LNHDA and CDR2 as SQIVND (reference sequence). V dropped 9 bases and J dropped 8; count of bases not matched to a gene: 6. The CDR3 bases are TGTGCCAGCCAACGGGACAGGGGAGAAAAACTGTTTTTT. Its protein is CASQRDRGEKLFF.

The rearrangement links TRBV28 to TRBJ2-4, with a possible D match to TRBD2 (5 bases). Trimming left V 3 bases short and J 0 bases short, with 9 bases between. The CDR3 runs to 15 residues. CDR1 is MDHEN and CDR2 is SYDVKM in the germline V gene. The CDR3 reads CASSLTGVAKNIQYF. CDR3 DNA: TGTGCCAGCAGTTTGACCGGGGTAGCCAAAAACATTCAGTACTTC.

The chain uses TRBV5-5 and TRBJ2-3; no definite D call. With 9 bases removed from V and 0 bases from J, the gap between germline ends came to 14 bases. Germline CDR1 SGHKS, CDR2 YYEKEE (reference sequence). The CDR3 has 14 residues. CDR3 bases: TGTGCCACCTCCTACCCCTCTAGCACAGATACGCAGTATTTT. It is translated as CATSYPSSTDTQYF.

This clonotype was detected a few times. The rearrangement links TRBV4-2 to TRBJ1-2; 10 bases are a match to TRBD1. Per the germline V gene, CDR1 is LGHNA and CDR2 is YNFKEQ. V lost 3 bases to trimming and J lost 5 bases; unmatched junction nucleotides: 12. CDR3 length: 17 amino acids. CDR3 protein: CASSQLPRDRGPYGYTF. As DNA, the CDR3 is TGTGCCAGCAGCCAGCTTCCTAGGGACAGGGGACCGTATGGCTACACCTTC.

This chain connects TRBV7-6 to TRBJ2-4, with 8 bases fitting TRBD2. Judging by the DNA end, TRBJ2-7 fits better; the J call may be wrong. In germline, CDR1 is SGHVS, CDR2 FNYEAQ. There are 16 residues in the CDR3. The CDR3 loop is CASSLADGSRGGEQYF. CDR3 DNA: TGTGCCAGCAGCTTAGCCGATGGTTCACGGGGGGGCGAGCAGTACTTC.

The chain links TRBV9 to TRBJ1-2; D unclear. Germline V gives CDR1 SGDLS, CDR2 YYNGEE. This CDR3 is 15 amino acids long. V shed 1 base and J shed 0 bases, with 10 bases lying between them. Written as DNA, the CDR3 is TGTGCCAGCAGCGTAAACCGAGAACCTAACTATGGCTACACCTTC. Its translation is CASSVNREPNYGYTF.

The chain links TRBV27 to TRBJ2-5, with D perhaps matching TRBD2 (6 bases). The CDR3 extends over 15 amino acids. V was trimmed by 5 bases and J by 11 bases, leaving 24 bases between them. Germline CDR1 reads MNHEY; CDR2 reads SMNVEV (reference sequence). In DNA, the CDR3 is TGTGCCAGCAGTCCGGGACTGGTCTCCTACAATGAGCAGTACTTC. The encoded protein is CASSPGLVSYNEQYF.

V usage is TRBV9 and J usage is TRBJ2-5, with D perhaps matching TRBD1 (6 bases). Trimming removed 1 base at V and 2 bases at J, with 12 bases between. The CDR3 covers 15 residues. Per germline, CDR1 SGDLS and CDR2 YYNGEE. For the CDR3, the DNA is TGTGCCAGCAGCGTAAATGACAGGAGACAAGAGACCCAGTACTTC. This encodes CASSVNDRRQETQYF.

The gene calls are TRBV25-1 and TRBJ2-3; 9 bases are a match to TRBD1. V lost 8 bases and J lost 1; bases outside the gene matches: 13. The CDR3 runs to 17 residues. Germline loops: CDR1 MGHDK, CDR2 SYGVNS. CDR3: CASPNRRGTGRTDTQYF. In DNA form, the CDR3 reads TGTGCCAGCCCCAATCGGAGGGGGACAGGGCGCACAGATACGCAGTATTTT.

This clonotype has a handful of counts. This chain links TRBV7-9 with TRBJ2-1; D is uncertain. The germline gives CDR1 SEHNR, CDR2 FQNEAQ (reference sequence). This CDR3 region has 15 residues. V was cut by 5 bases and J by 3 bases, with 14 bases left in between. The CDR3 protein is CASSPRARLYNEQFF. In DNA, the CDR3 is TGTGCCAGCAGCCCACGGGCCCGACTCTACAATGAGCAGTTCTTC.